These 17 T cell receptor beta chains were sequenced from one sample in a study of blood T cell repertoires in COVID-19. Measured with immunoSEQ multiplex PCR; TCRdb has only the in-frame clones, and not every one. This repertoire shows around 130,000 clones, approximately 87% found once; its top ten account for about 2%. The sample taken for sequencing was peripheral blood. The receptors were gathered from a woman aged 50 to 60 with acute or convalescent COVID-19.

V and J are TRBV7-9 and TRBJ2-1; 9 bases agree with TRBD2. After removal of 2 bases from V and 3 bases from J, the junction contained 2 bases not matched to a gene. Germline V gene lookup returns CDR1 SEHNR and CDR2 FQNEAQ (reference sequence). The length of the CDR3 is 15 residues. The CDR3 region is CASSLRLAVYNEQFF. In DNA, the CDR3 is TGTGCCAGCAGCTTAAGACTAGCGGTCTACAATGAGCAGTTCTTC.

This sequence joins TRBV5-6 and TRBJ1-3; D uncertain. The CDR3 contains 14 residues. Trimming stripped 5 bases from V and 0 bases from J, with 9 bases between. The V gene's germline CDR1 is SGHDT and CDR2 YYEEEE. CDR3 loop: CASRSRGSGNTIYF. The CDR3 DNA sequence: TGTGCCAGCAGAAGTCGGGGCTCTGGAAACACCATATATTTT. Using reference TRBV5-6 and TRBJ1-3 for the parts outside the CDR3, the full variable domain is DAGVTQSPTHLIKTRGQQVTLRCSPKSGHDTVSWYQQALGQGPQFIFQYYEEEERQRGNFPDRFSGHQFPNYSSELNVNALLLGDSALYLCASRSRGSGNTIYFGEGSWLTVV.

This chain joins TRBV14 and TRBJ2-1; D perhaps matches TRBD1 (5 bases). Germline V gene lookup returns CDR1 SGHDN and CDR2 FVKESK. The CDR3 spans 15 residues. The germline V and J ends were trimmed by 0 bases and 7 bases, with 13 bases remaining between them. The CDR3 DNA is TGTGCCAGCAGCCAAGAAGGTTTAGGGGCGAATGAGCAGTTCTTC. This codes for CASSQEGLGANEQFF.

The chain couples TRBV18 to TRBJ1-4; D unclear. The CDR3 covers 13 residues. The germline gives CDR1 KGHSH, CDR2 LQKENI. V lost 4 bases to trimming and J lost 7 bases, with 10 bases between them. The CDR3 nucleotides are TGTGCCAGCTCACGGGAGGCTATTGAAAAACTGTTTTTT. Its translation is CASSREAIEKLFF. Combining the CDR3 with reference TRBV18 and TRBJ1-4 gives the whole variable domain NAGVMQNPRHLVRRRGQEARLRCSPMKGHSHVYWYRQLPEEGLKFMVYLQKENIIDESGMPKERFSAEFPKEGPSILRIQQVVRGDSAAYFCASSREAIEKLFFGSGTQLSVL.

The V and J genes are TRBV28 and TRBJ1-1; D uncertain. Germline CDR1 reads MDHEN; CDR2 reads SYDVKM. The length of the CDR3 is 11 residues. Trimming pared 10 bases from V and 4 bases from J, leaving 10 bases between. The CDR3 DNA is TGTGCCACCCTATCACTCACTGAAGCTTTCTTT. Translating gives CATLSLTEAFF.

The rearrangement uses TRBV7-6 and TRBJ2-7, with 7 bases identical to TRBD2. Germline V gives CDR1 SGHVS, CDR2 FNYEAQ. CDR3 length: 14 residues. V lost 5 bases, J lost 1 base, and 5 bases stayed unmatched. CDR3 in amino acids: CASSPGGGSYEQYF. CDR3 nucleotide sequence: TGTGCCAGCAGCCCGGGGGGTGGGTCCTACGAGCAGTACTTC.

This clone was counted once. This chain links TRBV7-2 with TRBJ2-1; D possibly corresponds to TRBD2 (5 bases). The V end lost 5 bases, the J end lost 7 bases, and 18 bases lay between the germline ends. The CDR3 totals 15 residues. The germline gives CDR1 SGHTA, CDR2 FQGNSA. The CDR3 loop is CASSQTGKEGNEQFF. CDR3 nucleotide sequence: TGTGCCAGCAGCCAAACCGGGAAGGAAGGAAATGAGCAGTTCTTC.

This clone was picked up one time. This sequence joins TRBV5-1 and TRBJ1-1, with TRBD1 as a possible D gene (6 bases). Trimming removed 2 bases at V and 4 bases at J, with 9 bases between. This CDR3 is built from 13 residues. Germline-derived CDR1 and CDR2 are SGHRS and YFSETQ. The CDR3 loop is CASSFKGGTEAFF. The CDR3 DNA is TGCGCCAGCAGCTTCAAAGGGGGCACTGAAGCTTTCTTT.

The chain couples TRBV30 to TRBJ1-6, with 7 bases that match TRBD1. This CDR3 is built from 14 residues. Germline CDR1 GTSNPN, CDR2 SVGIG (reference sequence). V gave up 3 bases and J gave up 6 bases; unmatched junction bases: 5. For the CDR3, the DNA is TGTGCCTGGAGGGGGGGACAGTCTAATTCACCCCTCCACTTT. Amino acid sequence: CAWRGGQSNSPLHF.

The chain combines TRBV5-1 with TRBJ1-2, with a weak D call TRBD1 (6 bases). Looked up from germline, CDR1 is SGHRS and CDR2 is YFSETQ. The CDR3 is made up of 13 amino acids. Trimming removed 4 bases at V and 4 bases at J, with 11 bases between. This chain's CDR3 is CASSLGTRYGYTF. DNA for the CDR3: TGCGCCAGCAGCCTGGGGACACGCTATGGCTACACCTTC.

The rearrangement uses TRBV9 and TRBJ2-3; 8 bases fit TRBD2. Per the germline V gene, CDR1 is SGDLS and CDR2 is YYNGEE. This CDR3 region has 14 residues. V lost 5 bases, J lost 5 bases, and 7 bases stayed unmatched. The CDR3 DNA reads as TGTGCCAGCAGTGCAGCGGGAGTTTTAGATACGCAGTATTTT. Protein sequence: CASSAAGVLDTQYF.

The genes are TRBV4-3 and TRBJ2-3, with TRBD2 matching over 11 bases. V shed 0 bases, J shed 5 bases, and the junction held 16 bases outside the gene matches. Germline V gene lookup returns CDR1 LGHNA and CDR2 YSLEER. There are 20 residues in the CDR3. The CDR3 loop is CASSQDQTSGSNLRVDTQYF. For the CDR3, the DNA is TGCGCCAGCAGCCAAGATCAAACTAGCGGGAGCAATTTGAGGGTAGATACGCAGTATTTT.

A single count supports this clone. V gene TRBV7-2 combines with J gene TRBJ2-7; D possibly corresponds to TRBD2 (6 bases). The CDR3 runs 15 residues. Trimming stripped 5 bases from V and 2 bases from J, with 16 bases between. Germline CDR1 reads SGHTA; CDR2 reads FQGNSA. In DNA, the CDR3 is TGTGCCAGCAGCAAGGACTACCCATACCCCTACGAGCAGTACTTC. Translating gives CASSKDYPYPYEQYF.

CDR3 sequence reads: CASSLAYSSYNSPLHF. DNA of the CDR3: TGTGCCAGCAGCTTAGCCTACAGCTCCTATAATTCACCCCTCCACTTT. This sequence joins TRBV7-2 and TRBJ1-6; D unclear. V lost 0 bases to trimming and J lost 0 bases, with 6 bases between them. The CDR3 extends over 16 amino acids. In germline, CDR1 is SGHTA, CDR2 FQGNSA.

J is TRBJ2-5 and V is TRBV6-2 or TRBV6-3; TRBD2 is a possible D gene (7 bases). Germline values: CDR1 MNHEY, CDR2 SVGEGT. V lost 2 bases and J 2 bases, leaving 18 bases between the germline ends. The CDR3 spans 17 residues. The CDR3 protein is CASSYARGGPQQETQYF. The CDR3 DNA reads TGTGCCAGCAGTTACGCGAGGGGGGGGCCACAACAAGAGACCCAGTACTTC.

The table lists this clone with a few counts. The V gene is TRBV4-2, the J gene TRBJ2-1; the match to TRBD2 covers 14 bases. This CDR3 has 17 residues. Germline lookup yields CDR1 LGHNA and CDR2 YNFKEQ. V shed 1 base and J 8 bases; nucleotides not matched to a gene: 7. The chain's CDR3 is CASSQVPPGLAGDEQFF. For the CDR3, the DNA is TGTGCCAGCAGCCAAGTTCCTCCGGGACTAGCGGGGGATGAGCAGTTCTTC.

The chain combines TRBV6-1 with TRBJ1-6; 9 nucleotides align to TRBD1. Germline V gene sequence: CDR1 MNHNS, CDR2 SASEGT. V trimming: 4 bases; J trimming: 1 base; junction bases outside the gene matches: 2. The CDR3 loop spans 16 amino acids. In DNA, the CDR3 is TGTGCCAGCAGTGGGGGACAGGGTTCCTATAATTCACCCCTCCACTTT. Its protein is CASSGGQGSYNSPLHF.